This TCR beta chain was sequenced for a study of spatial heterogeneity in lung cancer. Study-wide findings and caveats: It was found that expanded intratumoral alpha and beta TCR counts tracked tumor mutation counts.

A unique molecular identifier was carried by every single TCR cDNA molecule. TCRdb itself ran the 5' RACE reads through MiXCR, one entry per CDR3 protein. The table includes about 4,200 distinct CDR3 sequences, roughly 6.2% detected once. CDR1 is MNHNS, CDR2 SASEGT, per germline. The V gene end was trimmed by 7 bases and the J gene end by 4 bases; junction bases not matched to a gene: 12. This CDR3 is built from 16 residues. Time point given: sample taken at primary tumor resection. Untreated early-stage non-small cell lung cancer patients, around 70 in total, were the donors. Tumor, nontumor lung or frozen PBMC supplied whole RNA, sequenced without sorting. This clonotype was counted ten times or more. No antigen is known for it.

The V call is TRBV6-1, the J call TRBJ1-5; 8 nucleotides align to TRBD1. The receptor comes from a male donor with early-stage non-small cell lung cancer. The input for sequencing was lung tumor tissue, taken at surgery. CDR3: CASKGFAGGGNQPQHF. The CDR3 DNA is TGTGCCAGCAAGGGATTCGCAGGGGGCGGGAATCAGCCCCAGCATTTT.